This T cell receptor beta chain was captured by sequencing in a study of blood T cell repertoires in COVID-19. Overall study: COVID-19 samples collected from the United States, Italy and Spain covered acute and convalescent phases. Sample material is recorded as cDNA or gDNA derived from T cells, B-cell-depleted T cells, or PBMCs.

Source study methods: Using reference gene primer amplification, nucleated cell counts were estimated. Repertoires were generated with immunoSEQ multiplex PCR, while TCRdb's copy carries only in-frame clones and drops some. V and J calls plus clone size are reproduced from that table; the DNA served to infer D and trimming. The sample carries about 150,000 clones, around 90% recorded once. The CDR3 extends over 15 amino acids. The junction had 5 bases not matched to a gene; V was cut back by 4 bases and J by 4 bases. Germline CDR1 and CDR2: SGDLS and YYNGEE. The chain has TRBV9 and TRBJ2-2; 9 nucleotides align to TRBD2. The receptor was isolated from a man between 50 and 59 years old with acute or convalescent COVID-19. Sequencing was carried out using peripheral blood. The DNA for the CDR3 is TGTGCCAGCAGCTATAGCGGGGGCCGCACCGGGGAGCTGTTTTTT. This translates into CASSYSGGRTGELFF. The full variable domain, with the rest looked up from reference TRBV9 and TRBJ2-2, is DSGVTQTPKHLITATGQRVTLRCSPRSGDLSVYWYQQSLDQGLQFLIQYYNGEERAKGNILERFSAQQFPDLHSELNLSSLELGDSALYFCASSYSGGRTGELFFGEGSRLTVL.